These T cell receptor beta chains were read from a single sample in a study of T cell changes during pregnancy in multiple sclerosis. Using immunoSEQ multiplex PCR, the repertoire was profiled, and TCRdb retains in-frame clones only, with some absent. In the table there are around 38,000 clones, roughly 92% of which are singletons. This specimen consisted of CD4+ T cells from peripheral blood mononuclear cells, obtained in the third trimester of pregnancy. These receptors were collected from a female donor in good health, enrolled as a control in a pregnancy study. The CDR3 runs from the conserved cysteine through the conserved F or W. The D gene is left open where the match is weak. Rows may omit the clone size; those that give it use once, few, many or a size class.

j_call v_call d_call clone_size cdr3_aa cdr3_nt
TRBJ1-3 TRBV14 TRBD1 - CASSAGQGAGNTIYF TGTGCCAGCAGCGCGGGACAGGGGGCTGGAAACACCATATATTTT
TRBJ1-2 TRBV7-2 TRBD1 - CASSLDRGMGGYTF TGTGCCAGCAGCCTTGACAGGGGAATGGGTGGCTACACCTTC
TRBJ1-3 TRBV28 - - CASSSGKAGGNTIYF TGTGCCAGCAGCTCCGGGAAAGCTGGAGGAAACACCATATATTTT
TRBJ1-4 TRBV25-1 - - CASSDPQGNGEKLFF TGTGCCAGCAGTGATCCACAGGGAAATGGCGAAAAACTGTTTTTT
TRBJ2-3 TRBV5-5 - once CASSLLGGNTDTQYF TGTGCCAGCAGCTTGTTGGGGGGAAACACAGATACGCAGTATTTT
TRBJ1-4 TRBV10-3 - - CATTATNEKLFF TGTGCCACGACAGCAACTAATGAAAAACTGTTTTTT
TRBJ1-5 TRBV4-2 TRBD1 - CASSQDPGQGASNQPQHF TGTGCCAGCAGCCAAGATCCCGGACAGGGGGCAAGCAATCAGCCCCAGCATTTT
TRBJ1-5 TRBV6-1 - - CASREGYSNQPQHF TGTGCCAGCAGGGAGGGGTATAGCAATCAGCCCCAGCATTTT
TRBJ2-1 TRBV5-4 - - CASSPGVGSYNEQFF TGTGCCAGCAGCCCGGGGGTGGGCTCCTACAATGAGCAGTTCTTC
TRBJ1-4 TRBV4-1 - - CASRNPEVYEKLFF TGCGCCAGCAGAAACCCGGAGGTCTACGAAAAACTGTTTTTT
TRBJ1-1 TRBV29-1 - - CSVAAKNTEAFF TGCAGCGTTGCTGCTAAGAACACTGAAGCTTTCTTT
TRBJ2-3 TRBV7-3 - - CASSLSRSSADTQYF TGTGCCAGCAGCTTAAGTCGTTCTAGCGCAGATACGCAGTATTTT
TRBJ1-5 TRBV28 - few CASAVLRQPQHF TGTGCCAGCGCCGTGTTGCGGCAGCCCCAGCATTTT
TRBJ2-5 TRBV29-1 - - CSVVATQETQYF TGCAGCGTTGTGGCAACCCAAGAGACCCAGTACTTC
TRBJ1-2 TRBV7-2 TRBD1 - CASSPGQGAHYGYTF TGTGCCAGCAGCCCCGGACAGGGGGCTCACTATGGCTACACCTTC
TRBJ1-3 TRBV18 - - CASSPKTVDTIYF TGTGCCAGCTCACCCAAGACAGTGGACACCATATATTTT
TRBJ2-5 TRBV4-1 - - CASSYGGPETQYF TGCGCCAGCAGCTATGGGGGCCCAGAGACCCAGTACTTC
TRBJ2-3 TRBV4-3 TRBD2 once CASSQGLAAGAQYF TGCGCCAGCAGCCAGGGACTAGCCGCGGGAGCGCAGTATTTT
TRBJ1-1 TRBV30 - few CAWSGQLNTEAFF TGTGCCTGGAGTGGACAGTTGAACACTGAAGCTTTCTTT
TRBJ2-2 TRBV7-9 TRBD1 - CASSPGTGLTGELFF TGTGCCAGCAGCCCCGGGACAGGGCTCACCGGGGAGCTGTTTTTT
TRBJ2-5 TRBV4-1 TRBD2 - CASSLGPSGGPQETQYF TGCGCCAGCAGCCTCGGCCCTAGCGGGGGTCCACAAGAGACCCAGTACTTC
TRBJ2-3 TRBV21-1 - - CASRPLTGISTDTQYF TGTGCCAGCAGACCTCTGACAGGGATTAGCACAGATACGCAGTATTTT
TRBJ1-1 TRBV27 - - CASSPGVPRMNTEAFF TGTGCCAGCAGCCCAGGGGTGCCCCGGATGAACACTGAAGCTTTCTTT
TRBJ2-5 TRBV27 TRBD2 - CASSQISGGRETQYF TGTGCCAGCAGTCAGATTAGCGGGGGTAGAGAGACCCAGTACTTC
TRBJ1-1 TRBV2 - - CASSEAGGTEAFF TGTGCCAGCAGTGAAGCAGGGGGCACTGAAGCTTTCTTT
TRBJ1-5 TRBV5-1 - - CASSPGGANQPQHF TGCGCCAGCAGCCCCGGCGGGGCCAATCAGCCCCAGCATTTT
TRBJ2-5 TRBV9 TRBD2 - CASSVAVLAGGETQYF TGTGCCAGCAGCGTAGCTGTTCTAGCGGGGGGAGAGACCCAGTACTTC
TRBJ1-2 TRBV18 TRBD1 - CASSPDRDLANYGYTF TGTGCCAGCTCACCCGACAGGGATCTAGCTAACTATGGCTACACCTTC
TRBJ1-2 TRBV6-1 - - CASTGRRQTYGYTF TGTGCCAGCACCGGTAGGAGACAGACCTATGGCTACACCTTC
TRBJ2-7 TRBV13 - - CASSRDNYEQYF TGTGCCAGCAGCCGGGACAACTACGAGCAGTACTTC
TRBJ2-1 TRBV5-4 TRBD2 - CASSRTSGGDNEQFF TGTGCCAGCAGCCGGACTAGCGGGGGGGACAATGAGCAGTTCTTC
TRBJ1-1 TRBV9 TRBD1 - CASSFRQGTEAFF TGTGCCAGCAGCTTTCGACAGGGGACTGAAGCTTTCTTT
TRBJ2-3 TRBV4-3 TRBD2 once CASSQAGGPTDTQYF TGCGCCAGCAGCCAAGCGGGGGGGCCCACAGATACGCAGTATTTT
TRBJ1-1 TRBV4-2 TRBD1 - CASSQVQGAGGTEAFF TGTGCCAGCAGCCAAGTCCAGGGGGCAGGAGGAACTGAAGCTTTCTTT
TRBJ2-1 TRBV5-8 TRBD2 - CASSLVGLVVEQFF TGTGCCAGCAGCTTGGTGGGACTAGTGGTTGAGCAGTTCTTC
TRBJ1-1 TRBV2 - - CASVEDSMNTEAFF TGTGCCAGCGTCGAGGACAGCATGAACACTGAAGCTTTCTTT
TRBJ2-1 TRBV11-2 TRBD2 - CASSLRYDLAGAYNEQFF TGTGCCAGCAGCTTACGTTATGATCTAGCGGGGGCATACAATGAGCAGTTCTTC
TRBJ1-1 TRBV18 - - CASSPKQLNTEAFF TGTGCCAGCTCACCTAAACAGTTGAACACTGAAGCTTTCTTT
TRBJ2-7 TRBV7-6 - - CASSSPGKGEQYF TGTGCCAGCAGCTCCCCAGGGAAGGGCGAGCAGTACTTC
TRBJ1-1 TRBV30 - - CAWSLGVNTEAFF TGTGCCTGGAGTTTAGGAGTGAACACTGAAGCTTTCTTT
TRBJ1-1 TRBV5-4 TRBD1 - CASSLLARGYGEAFF TGTGCCAGCAGCTTGCTTGCCAGGGGGTATGGTGAAGCTTTCTTT
TRBJ1-2 TRBV11-2 - - CASSPTGVRGYTF TGTGCCAGCAGCCCTACAGGAGTTCGTGGCTACACCTTC
TRBJ1-5 TRBV6-1 - - CASSEPQSRQPQHF TGTGCCAGCAGTGAACCCCAATCCCGGCAGCCCCAGCATTTT
TRBJ1-2 TRBV4-2 TRBD1 once CASSQDLGTGRNYGYTF TGTGCCAGCAGCCAAGATCTCGGGACAGGGCGTAACTATGGCTACACCTTC
TRBJ1-1 TRBV7-9 - - CASSLQGRTEAFF TGTGCCAGCAGCTTACAGGGGAGAACTGAAGCTTTCTTT
TRBJ1-1 TRBV28 - - CASRSGGLYTEAFF TGTGCCAGCAGATCGGGCGGACTTTACACTGAAGCTTTCTTT
TRBJ2-7 TRBV7-9 - - CASSLVPAGAGEQYF TGTGCCAGCAGCTTGGTCCCCGCGGGGGCGGGGGAGCAGTACTTC
TRBJ2-7 TRBV6-6 TRBD1 - CASRLKGQGMYEQYF TGTGCCAGCAGACTTAAGGGACAGGGGATGTACGAGCAGTACTTC
TRBJ2-5 TRBV5-1 TRBD2 - CASSVNSGGVEETQYF TGCGCCAGCAGCGTCAATAGCGGGGGGGTCGAAGAGACCCAGTACTTC
TRBJ1-6 TRBV5-6 - - CASSLRGNSPLHF TGTGCCAGCAGCTTAAGGGGCAACTCACCCCTCCACTTT
TRBJ1-2 TRBV4-2 TRBD1 - CASSPGTAFGYTF TGTGCCAGCAGCCCTGGGACAGCTTTTGGCTACACCTTC
TRBJ2-5 TRBV2 - - CASSLQGWGSGETQYF TGTGCCAGCAGCTTACAGGGTTGGGGTTCAGGAGAGACCCAGTACTTC
TRBJ1-2 TRBV13 TRBD1 few CASSFQGAGYTF TGTGCCAGCAGCTTCCAGGGGGCTGGCTACACCTTC
TRBJ1-5 TRBV30 - - CAWSVDRGSQPQHF TGTGCCTGGAGTGTAGATAGGGGAAGTCAGCCCCAGCATTTT
TRBJ2-2 TRBV5-1 - - CASSPARGTGTGELFF TGCGCCAGCAGCCCGGCCCGGGGGACTGGCACCGGGGAGCTGTTTTTT